These 22 T cell receptor beta chains were all obtained from the same sample, sequenced in a study of spatial heterogeneity in lung cancer. The time point denotes: sample taken at primary tumor resection. Unsorted whole RNA samples from tumor, nontumor lung or frozen PBMC were sequenced. Each CDR3 protein gets one entry after TCRdb re-called the 5' RACE reads with MiXCR. The sample contains around 10,000 distinct CDR3 sequences, about 9.2% of which appear only once. The sequencing here drew on PBMCs, taken at surgery. These receptors all stem from a male donor with early-stage non-small cell lung cancer.

This clonotype was seen repeatedly, ten times or more. This chain links TRBV5-5 with TRBJ2-5; 7 bases fit TRBD1. CDR3 length: 14 amino acids. Trimming took 3 bases from V and 2 from J; bases not matched to a gene: 4. Per germline, CDR1 SGHKS and CDR2 YYEKEE (reference sequence). The CDR3 protein is CASSSGTVQETQYF. CDR3 bases: TGTGCCAGCAGCTCCGGGACAGTGCAAGAGACCCAGTACTTC.

This clonotype occurred many times. This chain links TRBV5-1 with TRBJ2-1, with a weak D call TRBD2 (6 bases). Germline CDR1 is SGHRS and CDR2 is YFSETQ. V was pared by 3 bases and J by 7 bases, with 17 bases between. The CDR3 covers 15 residues. In DNA form, the CDR3 reads TGCGCCAGCAGCTACCCCGGGACTGCATTGAATGAGCAGTTCTTC. Translated: CASSYPGTALNEQFF.

In its sample, this clonotype is medium-sized. This rearrangement joins TRBV5-6 to TRBJ1-2; D gene unclear. V was shortened by 3 bases and J by 5 bases, with 8 bases between the two germline ends. The CDR3 is 12 amino acids. Germline V gene lookup returns CDR1 SGHDT and CDR2 YYEEEE. The CDR3: CASSSVQYGYTF. CDR3 bases: TGTGCCAGCAGCTCGGTACAGTATGGCTACACCTTC.

By sample fraction, this clonotype is medium-sized. The rearrangement uses TRBV20-1 and TRBJ2-1; 12 nucleotides line up with TRBD2. The CDR3 extends over 16 amino acids. The V gene end was trimmed by 1 base and the J gene end by 4 bases; junction bases not matched to a gene: 5. From germline, CDR1 is DFQATT and CDR2 SNEGSKA (reference sequence). CDR3 bases: TGCAGTGCTAGAGTTCTAGCGGGGGGGAGATACAATGAGCAGTTCTTC. As protein: CSARVLAGGRYNEQFF.

The table lists this clonotype with many counts. The gene calls are TRBV6-6 and TRBJ1-2, with D maybe TRBD1 (5 bases). Germline CDR1 reads MNHNY; CDR2 reads SVGAGI (reference sequence). V gave up 4 bases and J gave up 5 bases, with 20 bases separating them. This CDR3 region has 16 residues. CDR3 bases: TGTGCCAGCAGTTCCCGGGGGGGACTGAATGGGTATGGCTACACCTTC. Its protein product is CASSSRGGLNGYGYTF.

This clonotype was found many times. The chain carries TRBV30 and TRBJ1-5; D not certain. Germline V gene lookup returns CDR1 GTSNPN and CDR2 SVGIG (reference sequence). Trimming cost V 4 bases and J 4 bases, with 11 bases left between them. CDR3 length: 13 amino acids. The CDR3 nucleotides are TGTGCCTGGAACTTGGCCGGGAATCAGCCCCAGCATTTT. It codes for CAWNLAGNQPQHF.

This clonotype has more than one count but fewer than ten. The CDR3 reads CSVRTGASTDTQYF. In nucleotides, the CDR3 is TGCAGCGTTAGGACAGGGGCTAGCACAGATACGCAGTATTTT. The chain has TRBV29-1 and TRBJ2-3, with 9 bases fitting TRBD1. From germline, CDR1 is SQVTM and CDR2 ANQGSEA. The CDR3 consists of 14 residues. The J segment lost 0 bases and the V segment lost 5 bases, leaving 3 bases of the junction unmatched.

This clonotype was counted many times. The chain has TRBV19 and TRBJ1-5; D may be TRBD1 (6 bases). Trimming took 8 bases from V and 7 from J, leaving 12 bases between them. Germline V gives CDR1 LNHDA, CDR2 SQIVND (reference sequence). This CDR3 has 12 amino acids. As DNA, the CDR3 is TGTGCCAGTGAGAAAGGGGGACAGCCCCAGCATTTT. It is translated as CASEKGGQPQHF.

This clonotype was seen many times. This chain joins TRBV7-2 and TRBJ1-1; D remains ambiguous. This CDR3 spans 14 amino acids. Germline V gives CDR1 SGHTA, CDR2 FQGNSA. The ends were cut back, 5 bases at V and 1 base at J, with 11 bases in the middle. CDR3 DNA: TGTGCCAGCAGCCCCTCCTGGGAGAACACTGAAGCTTTCTTT. It specifies CASSPSWENTEAFF.

Comment on this clonotype: One end of the junction is discordant with germline, which a read error may explain. The chain is built from TRBV5-1 and TRBJ1-5; no firm D call. The germline V gene has CDR1 SGHRS and CDR2 YFSETQ. This CDR3 is 15 amino acids long. The DNA for the CDR3 is TGCGCCAGCAGGTTGGACCCCTGGGGCAATCAGCCCCAGCATTTT. It yields the protein CASRLDPWGNQPQHF.

This clonotype was picked up many times. The chain is built from TRBV6-6 and TRBJ2-7; possibly TRBD2 for D (6 bases). Trimming took 8 bases from V and 2 from J, leaving 13 bases between them. The V gene's germline CDR1 is MNHNY and CDR2 SVGAGI (reference sequence). The CDR3 has 13 amino acids. The CDR3 DNA sequence: TGTGCCAGCGGAGGGTCGCAAGCCTACGAGCAGTACTTC. Protein: CASGGSQAYEQYF.

This clonotype was seen repeatedly, ten times or more. V and J are TRBV6-2 or TRBV6-3 and TRBJ1-5; maybe TRBD1 (5 bases). V lost 6 bases and J 6 bases, leaving 12 bases between the germline ends. In germline, CDR1 is MNHEY, CDR2 SVGEGT. CDR3 length: 13 amino acids. CDR3 protein: CASSPRGAQPQHF. The CDR3 DNA is TGTGCCAGCAGCCCGAGGGGCGCTCAGCCCCAGCATTTT.

The V and J genes are TRBV4-3 and TRBJ2-7; 7 nucleotides match TRBD1. The CDR3 length is 18 residues. With V trimmed by 1 base and J by 7 bases, 19 bases remained unmatched. Germline CDR1 is LGHNA and CDR2 is YSLEER. The CDR3 DNA is TGCGCCAGCAGCCAAGCCAACCGACAGGGAAGACTTTACGTTGAGCAGTACTTC. It translates to CASSQANRQGRLYVEQYF.

This clonotype was seen ten or more times. The genes are TRBV7-2 and TRBJ2-3, with 8 bases lining up with TRBD1. CDR1 is SGHTA, CDR2 FQGNSA, per germline. The V gene end was trimmed by 5 bases and the J gene end by 4 bases; junction bases not matched to a gene: 8. The CDR3 has 15 residues. The CDR3 DNA follows: TGTGCCAGCAGCGTAGGACAGGGAGGCCCAGATACGCAGTATTTT. It translates to CASSVGQGGPDTQYF.

This clonotype is deemed medium-sized (0.01 to 0.1%). The chain recombines TRBV29-1 with TRBJ1-1; the D gene is possibly TRBD1 (6 bases). The CDR3 is made up of 13 amino acids. Germline values: CDR1 SQVTM, CDR2 ANQGSEA. V lost 3 bases and J 5 bases, leaving 13 bases between the germline ends. The CDR3 sequence is CSVDRGGLTEAFF. CDR3 sequence (DNA): TGCAGCGTTGACAGAGGGGGGTTGACTGAAGCTTTCTTT.

This clonotype was picked up many times. CDR3 amino acids: CSAFSGGASYEQYF. The CDR3 nucleotides read TGCAGTGCTTTTAGCGGGGGGGCGTCCTACGAGCAGTACTTC. This rearrangement joins TRBV20-1 to TRBJ2-7; 11 bases match TRBD2. From germline, CDR1 is DFQATT and CDR2 SNEGSKA (reference sequence). This CDR3 is built from 14 residues. The V segment lost 5 bases and the J segment 1 base; nucleotides outside the gene matches: 4.

The sample holds a few counts of this clonotype. The chain couples TRBV7-3 to TRBJ2-1, with unresolved D. Germline-derived CDR1 and CDR2 are SGHTA and FQGTGA. The CDR3 is 13 residues long. Trimming cost V 2 bases and J 5 bases, with 7 bases left between them. The CDR3 DNA follows: TGTGCCAGCAGCTTAGGCCCCGACAATGAGCAGTTCTTC. This translates into CASSLGPDNEQFF. Full variable domain (missing parts from reference TRBV7-3 and TRBJ2-1): GAGVSQTPSNKVTEKGKYVELRCDPISGHTALYWYRQSLGQGPEFLIYFQGTGAADDSGLPNDRFFAVRPEGSVSTLKIQRTERGDSAVYLCASSLGPDNEQFFGPGTRLTVL.

In its sample, this clonotype was seen many times. V is TRBV7-9 and J is TRBJ1-1, with 7 bases lining up with TRBD1. This CDR3 comprises 15 residues. The germline V gene encodes CDR1 SEHNR and CDR2 FQNEAQ (reference sequence). V shed 1 base and J 1 base; nucleotides not matched to a gene: 3. The CDR3 DNA reads as TGTGCCAGCAGCTTAGTCGGGACAGCGAACACTGAAGCTTTCTTT. The encoded protein is CASSLVGTANTEAFF.

This clonotype has more than one count but fewer than ten. The rearrangement joins TRBV7-4 to TRBJ2-5, with unresolved D. Trimming shortened V by 1 base and J by 1 base, and 4 bases separated the two germline ends. This CDR3 spans 13 amino acids. Per germline, CDR1 SGHVT and CDR2 SQSDAQ. The CDR3 DNA follows: TGTGCCAGCAGCTTAGTAATCCAAGAGACCCAGTACTTC. Amino acid sequence: CASSLVIQETQYF.

There are a few counts of this clonotype. The chain employs TRBV2 and TRBJ2-1; no clear D. The ends were cut back, 7 bases at V and 7 bases at J, with 14 bases in the middle. Looked up from germline, CDR1 is SNHLY and CDR2 is FYNNEI. The CDR3 runs 13 residues. This CDR3 is CASKTSRENEQFF. DNA for the CDR3: TGTGCCAGCAAGACCTCACGAGAGAATGAGCAGTTCTTC.

Details on this clonotype: A much larger clone differs from this one at a single base, so this may be a read error. The chain combines TRBV4-2 with TRBJ1-6; D unclear. Per germline, CDR1 LGHNA and CDR2 YNFKEQ. The CDR3 consists of 13 residues. CDR3 residues: CVSSQETASPLHF. The CDR3 DNA is TGTGTCAGCAGCCAAGAGACGGCTTCACCCCTCCACTTT.

At least ten counts were recorded for this clonotype. The chain employs TRBV6-5 and TRBJ2-1, with D perhaps matching TRBD2 (5 bases). This CDR3 is built from 15 residues. Trimming took 5 bases from V and 9 from J, leaving 20 bases between them. Germline CDR1 reads MNHEY; CDR2 reads SVGAGI. CDR3 nucleotides: TGTGCCAGCAGTAACCCCGGTCTCGGGGTATTTGAGCAGTTCTTC. It yields the protein CASSNPGLGVFEQFF.